These 4 T cell receptor beta chains share one sample of origin, sequenced in a study of low-dose radiotherapy and immunotherapy resistance in tumors. TRAV- and TRBV-specific primers were used for first-strand cDNA, which covered alpha and beta chains. For amplifying TCRs, the PCR ran for about 22 cycles with Phusion, which was used together with a constant-region primer and the adapter on the V primers. TCRdb independently ran MiXCR on the reads; one entry per CDR3 protein. There are roughly 100,000 distinct CDR3 sequences in the sample; approximately 22% occur only once, and 9.5% to 15% lies in the top ten. Time point: after trial treatment. Treatment denoted: LDRT plus nivolumab, ipilimumab, low-dose cyclophosphamide and aspirin (RACIN trial). The sample was PBMCs, taken after low-dose radiotherapy plus immunotherapy. The receptors shown here come from a female donor with ovarian cancer.

The chain recombines TRBV20-1 with TRBJ1-1; D not resolved. The CDR3 sequence is 15 residues long. Germline-derived CDR1 and CDR2 are DFQATT and SNEGSKA (reference sequence). Trimming removed 1 base from V and 1 base from J, with 13 bases in between. DNA of the CDR3: TGCAGTGCTAGAGCATATGGGTACAAGAACACTGAAGCTTTCTTT. Encoded protein: CSARAYGYKNTEAFF.

This clonotype was detected ten times or more. V and J are TRBV10-3 and TRBJ2-3; D call uncertain. Trimming cost V 3 bases and J 4 bases, with 14 bases left between them. The CDR3 extends over 15 amino acids. The V gene's germline CDR1 is ENHRY and CDR2 SYGVKD. The CDR3 coding sequence is TGTGCCATCAGTGAAAGTGTGGGTGCTGCAGATACGCAGTATTTT. Residues: CAISESVGAADTQYF.

This clonotype was seen repeatedly, ten times or more. This rearrangement joins TRBV7-2 to TRBJ1-2; 7 bases are shared with TRBD1. This CDR3 comprises 13 residues. Germline values: CDR1 SGHTA, CDR2 FQGNSA. J was trimmed by 5 bases and V by 5 bases; bases with no gene match: 5. The CDR3 here is CASSLTGWYGYTF. The CDR3 DNA sequence: TGTGCCAGCAGCCTGACAGGGTGGTATGGCTACACCTTC.

This clonotype was recorded at least ten times. The chain is built from TRBV23-1 and TRBJ2-7; the D is unclear. TRBV23-1 is classed as an ORF, of uncertain function. Trimming cost V 6 bases and J 9 bases, with 18 bases left between them. The CDR3 extends over 13 amino acids. This CDR3 reads CASRPPGPPGQYF. The CDR3 DNA reads TGCGCCAGCAGACCCCCCGGGCCCCCGGGGCAGTACTTC.